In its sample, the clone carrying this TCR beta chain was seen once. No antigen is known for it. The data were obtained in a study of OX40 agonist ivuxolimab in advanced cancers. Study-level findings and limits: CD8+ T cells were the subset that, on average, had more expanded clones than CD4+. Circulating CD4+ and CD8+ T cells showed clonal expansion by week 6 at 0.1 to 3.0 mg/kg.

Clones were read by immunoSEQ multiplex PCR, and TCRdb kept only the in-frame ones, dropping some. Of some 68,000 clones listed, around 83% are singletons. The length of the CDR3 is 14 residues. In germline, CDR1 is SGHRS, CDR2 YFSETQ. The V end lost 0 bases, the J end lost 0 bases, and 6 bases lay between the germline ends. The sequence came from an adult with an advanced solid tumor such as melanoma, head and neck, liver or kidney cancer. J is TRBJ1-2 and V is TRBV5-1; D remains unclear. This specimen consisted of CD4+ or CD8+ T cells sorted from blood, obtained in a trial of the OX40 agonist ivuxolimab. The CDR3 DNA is TGCGCCAGCAGCTTGGGTACAGCTAACTATGGCTACACCTTC. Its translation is CASSLGTANYGYTF.